Below are 15 T cell receptor beta chains sequenced from a single sample in a study of multiple sclerosis patients with progressive multifocal leukoencephalopathy (dated by TCRdb to about 2019). Interpreted using the paper, the time point label stands for: more than five months of natalizumab therapy. This specimen's treatment or condition label, interpreted: on natalizumab therapy at sampling. Libraries were made using the immunoSEQ multiplex PCR assay. TCRdb took over this immuneACCESS table, retaining in-frame rearrangements with V and J assigned. Such tables are incomplete; in checked studies, under half of the missing clones stem from an unresolved V gene, and the remainder is unexplained. The sample table holds under 30,000 clones, of which about 90% were seen once. The ten largest account for approximately 1.5% of the sample. The sample consisted of PBMCs, taken from a patient treated with natalizumab. The receptors shown here come from a human donor with multiple sclerosis.

This clone was found once. J is TRBJ2-1 and V is TRBV27, with 12 bases matching TRBD2. V was pared by 5 bases and J by 5 bases, with 4 bases of the junction left unmatched. The germline gives CDR1 MNHEY, CDR2 SMNVEV (reference sequence). This CDR3 contains 15 residues. The CDR3 DNA is TGTGCCAGCAGTCTCCTAGCGGGAGGGGACAATGAGCAGTTCTTC. Translation: CASSLLAGGDNEQFF.

V is TRBV21-1 and J is TRBJ2-3; the table's D gene call, TRBD1, was not cross checked with the DNA. TRBV21-1 constitutes a pseudogene. CDR3 length equals 15 residues. The CDR3 nucleotides are TGTGCCAGCAGCAAAGGGGCAGGCCCAACAGATACGCAGTATTTT. Its translation: CASSKGAGPTDTQYF.

The chain carries TRBV6-6 and TRBJ2-2; D might be TRBD1 (6 bases). The CDR3 spans 15 residues. Trimming pared 2 bases from V and 5 bases from J, leaving 12 bases between. Germline CDR1 and CDR2: MNHNY and SVGAGI (reference sequence). The CDR3 spells CASSYDQGRTGELFF. The CDR3 DNA reads as TGTGCCAGCAGTTACGATCAGGGGAGAACCGGGGAGCTGTTTTTT.

This chain joins TRBV7-7 and TRBJ2-1; the match to TRBD2 covers 8 bases. Germline CDR1 SSHAT, CDR2 FNYEAQ (reference sequence). Trimming took 1 base from V and 8 from J; bases not matched to a gene: 7. This CDR3 has 15 amino acids. In nucleotides, the CDR3 is TGTGCCAGCAGCTTAGGGCTAGCGGGTACCGATGAGCAGTTCTTC. The encoded protein is CASSLGLAGTDEQFF.

About this clone: Different DNA sequences within this sample yield the same CDR3. This chain links TRBV11-2 with TRBJ1-2, with D unclear. The V end was cut by 1 base, the J end by 2 bases, with 11 bases between. Germline V gene lookup returns CDR1 SGHAT and CDR2 FQNNGV. The CDR3 sequence is 15 residues long. The CDR3: CASSLGWGSNYGYTF. For the CDR3, the DNA is TGTGCCAGCAGCTTAGGGTGGGGTTCGAACTATGGCTACACCTTC.

The table lists this clone with a count of one. The same CDR3 is also encoded by other DNA sequences in this sample. The chain carries TRBV7-3 and TRBJ2-1; 9 positions agree with TRBD2. CDR3 length equals 16 residues. Unmatched junction bases numbered 4, after V lost 2 bases and J lost 2 bases. Germline CDR1 is SGHTA and CDR2 is FQGTGA. The CDR3 spells CASSLSGLATYNEQFF. The CDR3 DNA reads as TGTGCCAGCAGCTTATCCGGACTAGCGACCTACAATGAGCAGTTCTTC.

The sample holds a few counts of this clone. This chain joins TRBV7-2 and TRBJ2-1, with D hard to call. Trimming left V 3 bases short and J 7 bases short, with 7 bases between. From germline, CDR1 is SGHTA and CDR2 FQGNSA. There are 12 residues in the CDR3. CDR3 nucleotide sequence: TGTGCCAGCAGCTTCAGCAGAAATGAGCAGTTCTTC. As protein: CASSFSRNEQFF.

A single count supports this clone. The chain has TRBV7-2 and TRBJ2-5; tentative D call: TRBD2 (5 bases). The CDR3 is made up of 13 amino acids. Germline CDR1 reads SGHTA; CDR2 reads FQGNSA. Deletions cut 5 bases from V and 11 bases from J, with 18 bases between. The chain's CDR3 is CASSPTIWWEQYF. For the CDR3, the DNA is TGTGCCAGCAGCCCAACGATCTGGTGGGAGCAGTACTTC.

This clone was seen a single time. This chain uses TRBV19 with TRBJ2-1; D tentatively reads TRBD1 or TRBD2 (6 bases each). V was cut by 7 bases and J by 7 bases, with 17 bases left in between. The CDR3 consists of 14 residues. From germline, CDR1 is LNHDA and CDR2 SQIVND (reference sequence). CDR3 loop: CASTRGIQGNEQFF. The DNA of the CDR3 is TGTGCCAGTACCCGGGGGATACAGGGTAATGAGCAGTTCTTC.

The V gene is TRBV27, the J gene TRBJ2-6; D not certain. This CDR3 has 16 amino acids. CDR1 is MNHEY, CDR2 SMNVEV, per germline (reference sequence). V was trimmed by 6 bases and J by 0 bases, leaving 12 bases between them. The CDR3 DNA sequence: TGTGCCAGCAGCCTCGAATGGCGCTCTGGGGCCAACGTCCTGACTTTC. This gives the protein CASSLEWRSGANVLTF.

The chain combines TRBV7-9 with TRBJ1-2; D not certain. This CDR3 spans 14 amino acids. Deletions cut 0 bases from V and 4 bases from J, with 9 bases between. Germline V lookup: CDR1 SEHNR, CDR2 FQNEAQ (reference sequence). In DNA, the CDR3 is TGTGCCAGCAGCTTAGCATCGGCAACCTATGGCTACACCTTC. Its translation: CASSLASATYGYTF.

The J gene is TRBJ2-1, the V gene TRBV7-8, with D perhaps matching TRBD2 (6 bases). CDR1 and CDR2 (germline): SGHVS, FQNEAQ. This CDR3 has 14 residues. V was shortened by 0 bases and J by 7 bases, with 10 bases between the two germline ends. In nucleotides, the CDR3 is TGTGCCAGCAGCTTAGCCAGGGACTCAAATGAGCAGTTCTTC. It translates to CASSLARDSNEQFF. The variable domain in full, completed from reference TRBV7-8 and TRBJ2-1, reads GAGVSQSPRYKVAKRGQDVALRCDPISGHVSLFWYQQALGQGPEFLTYFQNEAQLDKSGLPSDRFFAERPEGSVSTLKIQRTQQEDSAVYLCASSLARDSNEQFFGPGTRLTVL.

This chain links TRBV19 with TRBJ2-3; D not certain. The CDR3 covers 13 residues. The germline gives CDR1 LNHDA, CDR2 SQIVND (reference sequence). V gave up 6 bases and J gave up 6 bases, with 13 bases separating them. The CDR3 sequence is CASRKLSVDTQYF. CDR3 nucleotide sequence: TGTGCCAGTAGGAAGCTATCGGTCGATACGCAGTATTTT.

This clone has only one observation. The rearrangement links TRBV5-4 to TRBJ2-3; the match to TRBD2 covers 7 bases. From germline, CDR1 is SGHNT and CDR2 YYREEE (reference sequence). Trimming took 3 bases from V and 0 from J; bases not matched to a gene: 4. The CDR3 has 15 residues. The CDR3 is CASSSLAESTDTQYF. CDR3 nucleotide sequence: TGTGCCAGCAGCTCCCTAGCGGAAAGCACAGATACGCAGTATTTT.

The gene calls are TRBV7-3 and TRBJ2-3; a weak D match, TRBD2 (6 bases). The V gene lost 3 bases and the J gene lost 9 bases, with 13 bases spanning the gap. CDR1 is SGHTA and CDR2 is FQGTGA in the germline V gene. The CDR3 has 13 residues. CDR3: CASSFGLAGTQYF. CDR3 nucleotides: TGTGCCAGCAGCTTTGGGCTTGCGGGGACGCAGTATTTT. The complete variable domain, with remaining parts taken from reference TRBV7-3 and TRBJ2-3, reads GAGVSQTPSNKVTEKGKYVELRCDPISGHTALYWYRQSLGQGPEFLIYFQGTGAADDSGLPNDRFFAVRPEGSVSTLKIQRTERGDSAVYLCASSFGLAGTQYFGPGTRLTVL.